Listed below are T cell receptor beta chains from one sample, sequenced in a study of blood T cell repertoires in COVID-19. The data were produced by immunoSEQ multiplex PCR, yet TCRdb's version contains in-frame clones alone and is incomplete. The sample consists of about 150,000 clones, around four fifths of them appearing once. Sequencing was performed on peripheral blood. These receptors all stem from a woman older than 75 with COVID-19, enrolled during active disease. CDR3s include the opening cysteine and the closing phenylalanine or tryptophan. The D gene is left open where the match is weak. A row's size may be missing; if present it is once, few, many or a size class.

clone size: -; V gene: TRBV7-3; CDR3 length: 14; D gene: TRBD2; CDR3 protein: CASSPASGGGTQYF
clone size: -; V gene: TRBV5-8; CDR3 length: 18; D gene: TRBD2; CDR3 protein: CASRKSVAGPHGEETQYF
clone size: -; V gene: TRBV5-1; CDR3 length: 15; D gene: -; CDR3 protein: CASSLRAGSTGELFF
clone size: -; V gene: TRBV14; CDR3 length: 15; D gene: TRBD2; CDR3 protein: CASSHPLAGSYEQYF
clone size: -; V gene: TRBV3-1/TRBV3-2; CDR3 length: 12; D gene: -; CDR3 protein: CASSQVGRPHFF
clone size: -; V gene: TRBV7-6; CDR3 length: 15; D gene: TRBD1; CDR3 protein: CASSPGTVGNQPQHF
clone size: -; V gene: TRBV7-2; CDR3 length: 19; D gene: TRBD2; CDR3 protein: CASSLVSWTSGRSTDTQYF
clone size: -; V gene: TRBV5-1; CDR3 length: 12; D gene: -; CDR3 protein: CASSLIEGEQYF
clone size: -; V gene: TRBV11-1; CDR3 length: 13; D gene: -; CDR3 protein: CASSLGHNYGYTF
clone size: -; V gene: TRBV5-1; CDR3 length: 14; D gene: -; CDR3 protein: CASSLKHSPDTQYF
clone size: once; V gene: TRBV18; CDR3 length: 13; D gene: -; CDR3 protein: CASSPPGYNEQFF
clone size: -; V gene: TRBV2; CDR3 length: 12; D gene: -; CDR3 protein: CASRDYQETQYF
clone size: -; V gene: TRBV23-1; CDR3 length: 15; D gene: TRBD1; CDR3 protein: CASSQSRKGANTIYF
clone size: -; V gene: TRBV5-1; CDR3 length: 14; D gene: -; CDR3 protein: CASSPQGQGQGQYF
clone size: few; V gene: TRBV7-8; CDR3 length: 14; D gene: -; CDR3 protein: CASSIRQANTEAFF
clone size: -; V gene: TRBV7-8; CDR3 length: 15; D gene: -; CDR3 protein: CASSLGQARGYGYTF
clone size: -; V gene: TRBV3-1/TRBV3-2; CDR3 length: 16; D gene: -; CDR3 protein: CASSQGRGLRGITQYF
clone size: -; V gene: TRBV5-4; CDR3 length: 13; D gene: TRBD1; CDR3 protein: CASSRQGSDEQYF
clone size: -; V gene: TRBV5-4; CDR3 length: 13; D gene: -; CDR3 protein: CASSATANYGYTF
clone size: -; V gene: TRBV11-2; CDR3 length: 13; D gene: -; CDR3 protein: CASSLESIGGAFF
clone size: -; V gene: TRBV7-3; CDR3 length: 13; D gene: -; CDR3 protein: CASSLYEGHEQYF
clone size: -; V gene: TRBV9; CDR3 length: 19; D gene: -; CDR3 protein: CASSSPRGFHDAHGGEAFF
clone size: -; V gene: TRBV6-5; CDR3 length: 16; D gene: TRBD1; CDR3 protein: CASSFWTGRGSTEAFF
clone size: -; V gene: TRBV27; CDR3 length: 16; D gene: -; CDR3 protein: CASSPQAGSWTYEQYF
clone size: once; V gene: TRBV5-1; CDR3 length: 14; D gene: TRBD1; CDR3 protein: CASSRTGINTEAFF
clone size: -; V gene: TRBV5-1; CDR3 length: 18; D gene: TRBD1; CDR3 protein: CASSLGYPQGKSNYGYTF
clone size: -; V gene: TRBV18; CDR3 length: 15; D gene: TRBD1; CDR3 protein: CASSWDRNSNQPQHF
clone size: -; V gene: TRBV9; CDR3 length: 14; D gene: -; CDR3 protein: CASSLQGNTGELFF
clone size: -; V gene: TRBV15; CDR3 length: 13; D gene: -; CDR3 protein: CATSRDVLKEQFF
clone size: few; V gene: TRBV7-9; CDR3 length: 12; D gene: -; CDR3 protein: CASSHGSYEQYF
clone size: -; V gene: TRBV6-5; CDR3 length: 14; D gene: -; CDR3 protein: CASSYPGLLHTQYF
clone size: -; V gene: TRBV13; CDR3 length: 15; D gene: TRBD1; CDR3 protein: CASSFRDRASYEQYF
clone size: -; V gene: TRBV9; CDR3 length: 15; D gene: TRBD1; CDR3 protein: CASSVNRGSQETQYF
clone size: -; V gene: TRBV7-8; CDR3 length: 15; D gene: -; CDR3 protein: CASSPRSLSNYGYTF
clone size: few; V gene: TRBV6-5; CDR3 length: 14; D gene: -; CDR3 protein: CASSSTGKYYEQYF
clone size: -; V gene: TRBV6-1; CDR3 length: 17; D gene: -; CDR3 protein: CASSEMLAKTRGNTIYF
clone size: -; V gene: TRBV28; CDR3 length: 14; D gene: TRBD1; CDR3 protein: CASSFLTGTGEAFF
clone size: few; V gene: TRBV9; CDR3 length: 13; D gene: -; CDR3 protein: CASSGGVYNEQFF
clone size: -; V gene: TRBV10-3; CDR3 length: 16; D gene: TRBD1; CDR3 protein: CAISPGTGQGRNEQFF
clone size: -; V gene: TRBV7-3; CDR3 length: 18; D gene: -; CDR3 protein: CASSPPAQGPSTGNTIYF
clone size: -; V gene: TRBV7-9; CDR3 length: 12; D gene: -; CDR3 protein: CASSLVGGELFF
clone size: -; V gene: TRBV12-3/TRBV12-4; CDR3 length: 12; D gene: -; CDR3 protein: CASTTNNYGYTF
clone size: once; V gene: TRBV14; CDR3 length: 15; D gene: TRBD1; CDR3 protein: CASSQEDRRQETQYF
clone size: -; V gene: TRBV18; CDR3 length: 14; D gene: -; CDR3 protein: CATKGGGPNEKLFF
clone size: -; V gene: TRBV21-1; CDR3 length: 12; D gene: -; CDR3 protein: CAIPTVNQPQHF
clone size: -; V gene: TRBV3-1/TRBV3-2; CDR3 length: 15; D gene: TRBD1; CDR3 protein: CASSPGTGGIYGYTF
clone size: -; V gene: TRBV10-3; CDR3 length: 16; D gene: TRBD1; CDR3 protein: CAIRTGGQSYNSPLHF
clone size: -; V gene: TRBV6-5; CDR3 length: 14; D gene: -; CDR3 protein: CASRAGRGDYGYTF
clone size: -; V gene: TRBV18; CDR3 length: 13; D gene: -; CDR3 protein: CASSGSERYGYTF
clone size: -; V gene: TRBV19; CDR3 length: 15; D gene: TRBD1; CDR3 protein: CASSDRGTPDYEQYF
clone size: -; V gene: TRBV6-5; CDR3 length: 13; D gene: -; CDR3 protein: CASSSVPGQGWAF
clone size: -; V gene: TRBV9; CDR3 length: 17; D gene: TRBD2; CDR3 protein: CASSFLGLAGSSNEQFF
clone size: -; V gene: TRBV9; CDR3 length: 14; D gene: -; CDR3 protein: CASSVQGLPYEQYF
clone size: -; V gene: TRBV6-5; CDR3 length: 15; D gene: TRBD2; CDR3 protein: CASSTPREGNYEQYF
clone size: -; V gene: TRBV5-1; CDR3 length: 13; D gene: TRBD1; CDR3 protein: CASSWDREQPQHF
clone size: -; V gene: TRBV7-9; CDR3 length: 16; D gene: -; CDR3 protein: CASSLTALLNTGELFF
clone size: -; V gene: TRBV3-1/TRBV3-2; CDR3 length: 14; D gene: -; CDR3 protein: CASSFGGANTEAFF
clone size: few; V gene: TRBV3-1/TRBV3-2; CDR3 length: 13; D gene: -; CDR3 protein: CASSQRAGYEQYF
clone size: -; V gene: TRBV14; CDR3 length: 12; D gene: -; CDR3 protein: CASSQDTRKKYF